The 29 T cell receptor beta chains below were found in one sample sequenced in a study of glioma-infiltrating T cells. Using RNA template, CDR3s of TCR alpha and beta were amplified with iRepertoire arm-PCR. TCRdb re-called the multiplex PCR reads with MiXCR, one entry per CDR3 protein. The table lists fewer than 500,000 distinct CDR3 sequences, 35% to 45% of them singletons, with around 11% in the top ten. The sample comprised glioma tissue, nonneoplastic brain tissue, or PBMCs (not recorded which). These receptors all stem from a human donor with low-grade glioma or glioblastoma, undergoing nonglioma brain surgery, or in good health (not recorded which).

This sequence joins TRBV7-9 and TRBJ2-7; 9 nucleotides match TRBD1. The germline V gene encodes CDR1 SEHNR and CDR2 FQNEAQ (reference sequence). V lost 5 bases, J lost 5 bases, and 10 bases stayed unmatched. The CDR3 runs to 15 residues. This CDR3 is CASSPRDRASHEQYF. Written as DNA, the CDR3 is TGTGCCAGCAGCCCACGGGACAGGGCTTCCCACGAGCAGTACTTC. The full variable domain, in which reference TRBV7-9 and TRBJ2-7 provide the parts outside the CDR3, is DTGVSQNPRHKITKRGQNVTFRCDPISEHNRLYWYRQTLGQGPEFLTYFQNEAQLEKSRLLSDRFSAERPKGSFSTLEIQRTEQGDSAMYLCASSPRDRASHEQYFGPGTRLTVT.

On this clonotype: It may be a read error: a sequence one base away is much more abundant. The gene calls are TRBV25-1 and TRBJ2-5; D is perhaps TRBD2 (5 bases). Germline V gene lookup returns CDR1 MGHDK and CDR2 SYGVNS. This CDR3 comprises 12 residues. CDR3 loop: CDSSEGAETQYF. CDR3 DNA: TGTGACAGCAGTGAGGGTGCGGAGACCCAGTACTTC.

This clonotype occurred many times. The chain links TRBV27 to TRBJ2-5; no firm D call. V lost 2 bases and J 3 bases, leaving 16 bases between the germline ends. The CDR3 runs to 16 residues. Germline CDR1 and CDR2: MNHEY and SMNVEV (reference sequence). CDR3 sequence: CASSLAPRAAKETQYF. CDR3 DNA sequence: TGTGCCAGCAGTTTAGCCCCTCGGGCAGCCAAAGAGACCCAGTACTTC.

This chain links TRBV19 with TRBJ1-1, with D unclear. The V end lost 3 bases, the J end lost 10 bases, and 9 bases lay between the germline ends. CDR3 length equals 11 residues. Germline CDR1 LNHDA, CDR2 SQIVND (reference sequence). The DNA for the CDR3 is TGTGCCAGTAGTATGCTCCGGGTAGCTTTCTTT. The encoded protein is CASSMLRVAFF.

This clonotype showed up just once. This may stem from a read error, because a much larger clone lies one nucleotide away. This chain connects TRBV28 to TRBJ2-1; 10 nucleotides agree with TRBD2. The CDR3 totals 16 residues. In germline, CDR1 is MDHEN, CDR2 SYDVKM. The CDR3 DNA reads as TGTGCCAGGAGTTTGGCTAGCGGGGGTACCTACAATGAGCAGTTCTTC. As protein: CARSLASGGTYNEQFF.

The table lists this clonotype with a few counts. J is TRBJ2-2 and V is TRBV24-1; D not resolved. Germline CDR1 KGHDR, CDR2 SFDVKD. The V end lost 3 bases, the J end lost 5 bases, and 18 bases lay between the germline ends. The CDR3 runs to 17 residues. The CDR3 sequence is CATSDPFAPGGTGELFF. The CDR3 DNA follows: TGTGCCACCAGTGATCCCTTTGCCCCTGGCGGAACCGGGGAGCTGTTTTTT.

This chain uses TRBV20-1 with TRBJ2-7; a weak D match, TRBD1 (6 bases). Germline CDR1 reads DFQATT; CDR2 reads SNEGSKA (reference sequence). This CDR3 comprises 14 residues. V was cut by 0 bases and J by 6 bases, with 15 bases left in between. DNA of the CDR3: TGCAGTGCTAGAGAAGGACAGATCCCCAGCGAGCAGTACTTC. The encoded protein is CSAREGQIPSEQYF.

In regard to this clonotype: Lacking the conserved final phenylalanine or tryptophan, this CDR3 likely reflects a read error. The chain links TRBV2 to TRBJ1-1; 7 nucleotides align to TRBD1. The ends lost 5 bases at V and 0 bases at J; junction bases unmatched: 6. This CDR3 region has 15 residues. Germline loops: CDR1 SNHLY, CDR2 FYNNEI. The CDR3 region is CASSQQGSLNTEAFS. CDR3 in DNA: TGTGCCAGCAGTCAACAGGGGAGCCTGAACACTGAAGCTTTCTCT.

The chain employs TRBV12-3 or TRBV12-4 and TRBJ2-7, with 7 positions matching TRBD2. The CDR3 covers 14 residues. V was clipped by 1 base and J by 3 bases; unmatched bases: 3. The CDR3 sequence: CASSLGGRFYEQYF. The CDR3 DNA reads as TGTGCCAGCAGTTTAGGCGGGAGATTCTACGAGCAGTACTTC.

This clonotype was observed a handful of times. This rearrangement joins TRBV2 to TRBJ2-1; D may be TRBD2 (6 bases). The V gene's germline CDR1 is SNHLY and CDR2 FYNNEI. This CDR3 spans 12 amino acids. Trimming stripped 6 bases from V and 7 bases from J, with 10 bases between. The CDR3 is CASRLARNEQFF. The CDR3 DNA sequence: TGTGCCAGCAGACTAGCCCGAAATGAGCAGTTCTTC.

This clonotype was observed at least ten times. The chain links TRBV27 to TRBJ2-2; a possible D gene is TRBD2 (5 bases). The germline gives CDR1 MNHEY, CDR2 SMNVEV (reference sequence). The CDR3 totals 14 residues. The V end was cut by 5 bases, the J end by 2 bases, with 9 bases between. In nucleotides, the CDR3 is TGTGCCAGCAGTCCGGGGATAAACACCGGGGAGCTGTTTTTT. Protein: CASSPGINTGELFF.

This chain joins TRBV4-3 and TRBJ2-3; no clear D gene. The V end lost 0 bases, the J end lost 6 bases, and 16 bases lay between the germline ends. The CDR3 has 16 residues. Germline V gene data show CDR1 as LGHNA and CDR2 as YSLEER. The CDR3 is CASSQDTQSPPDTQYF. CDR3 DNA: TGCGCCAGCAGCCAAGATACCCAATCCCCCCCCGATACGCAGTATTTT.

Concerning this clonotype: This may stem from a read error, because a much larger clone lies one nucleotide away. The CDR3 region has the DNA TGTGCCACCAGCAGGCCTAGCGGGAGGTCCTACAATGAGCAGTTCTTC. It specifies CATSRPSGRSYNEQFF. V gene TRBV15 combines with J gene TRBJ2-7; 11 nucleotides agree with TRBD2. The J call is doubtful: the DNA matches TRBJ2-1 better. The CDR3 contains 16 residues. Germline assignment: CDR1 LNHNV and CDR2 YYDKDF (reference sequence).

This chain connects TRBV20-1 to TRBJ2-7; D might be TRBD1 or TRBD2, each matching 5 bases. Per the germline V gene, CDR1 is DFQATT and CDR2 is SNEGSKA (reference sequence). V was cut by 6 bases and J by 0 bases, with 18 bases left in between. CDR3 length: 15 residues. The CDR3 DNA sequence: TGCAGTGCCCGGAAGTCCGGGACGGCCTCCTACGAGCAGTACTTC. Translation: CSARKSGTASYEQYF.

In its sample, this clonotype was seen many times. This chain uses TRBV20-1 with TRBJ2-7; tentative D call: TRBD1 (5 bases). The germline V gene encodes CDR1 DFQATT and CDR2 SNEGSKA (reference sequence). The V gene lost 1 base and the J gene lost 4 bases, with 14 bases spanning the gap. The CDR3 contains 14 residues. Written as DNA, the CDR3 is TGCAGTGCTAGAGGGGGCAGGGAAATGTACGAGCAGTACTTC. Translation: CSARGGREMYEQYF.

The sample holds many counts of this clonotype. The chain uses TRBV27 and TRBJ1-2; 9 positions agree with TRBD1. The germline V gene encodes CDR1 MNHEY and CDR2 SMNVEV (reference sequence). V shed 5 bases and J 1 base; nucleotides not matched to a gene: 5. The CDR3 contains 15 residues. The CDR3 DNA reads TGTGCCAGCAGTACGGGACAGGGAGATAACTATGGCTACACCTTC. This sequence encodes CASSTGQGDNYGYTF.

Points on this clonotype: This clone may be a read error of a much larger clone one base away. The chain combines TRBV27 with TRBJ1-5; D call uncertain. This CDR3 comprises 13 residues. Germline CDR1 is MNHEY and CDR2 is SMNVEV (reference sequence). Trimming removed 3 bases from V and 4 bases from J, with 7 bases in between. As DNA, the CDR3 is TGTGCCAGCAGTTTTTGGCAGAATCAGCCCCAGCATTTT. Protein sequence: CASSFWQNQPQHF.

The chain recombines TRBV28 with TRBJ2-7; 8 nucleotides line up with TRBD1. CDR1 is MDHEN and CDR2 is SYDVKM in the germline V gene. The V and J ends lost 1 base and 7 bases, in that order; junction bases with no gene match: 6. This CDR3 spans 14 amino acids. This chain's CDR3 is CASSLFSGGVEQYF. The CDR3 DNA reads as TGTGCCAGCAGTTTATTTTCAGGGGGCGTAGAGCAGTACTTC.

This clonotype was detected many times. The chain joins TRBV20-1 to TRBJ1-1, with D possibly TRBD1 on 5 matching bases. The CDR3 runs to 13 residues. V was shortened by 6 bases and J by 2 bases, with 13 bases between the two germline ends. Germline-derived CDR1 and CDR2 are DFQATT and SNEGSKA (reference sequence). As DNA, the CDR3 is TGCAGTGCCCACTGGACAAGCAACACTGAAGCTTTCTTT. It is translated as CSAHWTSNTEAFF.

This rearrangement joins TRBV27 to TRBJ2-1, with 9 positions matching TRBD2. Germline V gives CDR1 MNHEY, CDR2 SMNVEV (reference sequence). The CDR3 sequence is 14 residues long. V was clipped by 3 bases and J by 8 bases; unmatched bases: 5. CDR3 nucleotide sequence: TGTGCCAGCAGTTTCTTAGCGGGAGTCGATGAGCAGTTCTTC. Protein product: CASSFLAGVDEQFF.

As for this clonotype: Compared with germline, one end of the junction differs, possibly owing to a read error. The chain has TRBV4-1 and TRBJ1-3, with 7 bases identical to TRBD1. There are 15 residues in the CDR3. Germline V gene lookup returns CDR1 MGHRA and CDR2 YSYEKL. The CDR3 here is CASTRQGLSGDTIYF. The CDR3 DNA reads TGCGCCAGCACCAGACAGGGACTCTCTGGAGACACCATATATTTT.

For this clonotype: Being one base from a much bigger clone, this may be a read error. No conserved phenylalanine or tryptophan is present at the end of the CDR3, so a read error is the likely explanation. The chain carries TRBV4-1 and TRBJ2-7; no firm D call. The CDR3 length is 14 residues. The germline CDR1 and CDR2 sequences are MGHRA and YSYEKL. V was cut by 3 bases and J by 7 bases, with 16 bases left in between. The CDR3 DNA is TGCGCCAGCAGCCACAGGTCCTATCTCGGGGAGCAGTACTAC. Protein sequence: CASSHRSYLGEQYY.

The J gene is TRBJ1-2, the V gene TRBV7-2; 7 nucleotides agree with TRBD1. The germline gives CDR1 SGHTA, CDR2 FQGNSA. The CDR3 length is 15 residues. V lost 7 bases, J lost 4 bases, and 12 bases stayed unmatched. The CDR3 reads CASNHGDREGYGYTF. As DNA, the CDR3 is TGTGCCAGCAATCACGGAGACAGGGAGGGCTATGGCTACACCTTC.

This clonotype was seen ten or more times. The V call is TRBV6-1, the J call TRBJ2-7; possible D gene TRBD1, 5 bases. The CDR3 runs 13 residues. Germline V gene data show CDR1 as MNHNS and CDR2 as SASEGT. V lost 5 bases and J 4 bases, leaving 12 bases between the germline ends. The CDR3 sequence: CASSYSGIYEQYF. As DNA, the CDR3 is TGTGCCAGCAGTTATTCAGGGATATACGAGCAGTACTTC.

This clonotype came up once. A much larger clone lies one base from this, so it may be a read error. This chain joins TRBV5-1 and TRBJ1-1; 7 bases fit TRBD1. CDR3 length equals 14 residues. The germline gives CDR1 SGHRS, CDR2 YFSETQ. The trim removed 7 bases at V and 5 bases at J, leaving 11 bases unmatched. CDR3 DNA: TGCGCCAGCTGGACAGGCCGGGGGAAAACTGAAGCTTTCTTT. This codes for CASWTGRGKTEAFF.

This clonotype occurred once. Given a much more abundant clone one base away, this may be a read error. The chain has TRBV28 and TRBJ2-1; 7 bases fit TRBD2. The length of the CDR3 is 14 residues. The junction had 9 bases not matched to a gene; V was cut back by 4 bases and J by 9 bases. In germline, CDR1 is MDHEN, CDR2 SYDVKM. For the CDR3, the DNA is TGTGCCAGCAGTTCGGGACTAACGGGAGCTGAGCAGTTCTTC. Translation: CASSSGLTGAEQFF.

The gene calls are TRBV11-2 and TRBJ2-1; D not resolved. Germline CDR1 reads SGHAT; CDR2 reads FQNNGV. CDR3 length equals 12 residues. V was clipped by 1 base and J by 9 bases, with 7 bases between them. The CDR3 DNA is TGTGCCAGCAGCTTAGTCGTCTCTGAGCAGTTCTTC. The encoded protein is CASSLVVSEQFF.

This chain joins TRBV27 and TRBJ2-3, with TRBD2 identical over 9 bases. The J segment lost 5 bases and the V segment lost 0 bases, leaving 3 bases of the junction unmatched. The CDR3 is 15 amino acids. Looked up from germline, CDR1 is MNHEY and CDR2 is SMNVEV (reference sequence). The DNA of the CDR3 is TGTGCCAGCAGTTTATCGGGACTAGCAGGAGATACGCAGTATTTT. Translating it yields CASSLSGLAGDTQYF.

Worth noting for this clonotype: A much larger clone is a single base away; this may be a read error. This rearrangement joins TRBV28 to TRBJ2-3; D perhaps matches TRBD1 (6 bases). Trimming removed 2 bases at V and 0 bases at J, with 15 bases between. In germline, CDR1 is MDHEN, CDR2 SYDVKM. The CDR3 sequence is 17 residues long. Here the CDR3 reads CASSLEQGFPSTDTQYF. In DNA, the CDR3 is TGTGCCAGCAGTTTAGAACAGGGATTCCCGAGCACAGATACGCAGTATTTT.